These 20 T cell receptor beta chains originate from one sample sequenced in a study of Graves' ophthalmopathy and Graves' hyperthyroidism. RNA transcripts were the source from which TCR beta CDR3 regions were amplified. HTBI primers were used in a first-round RT-PCR, which preceded a second-round multiplex PCR. TCRdb used MiXCR to reprocess the multiplex PCR reads, holding one entry per CDR3 protein. The profile covers about 1.1 million distinct CDR3 sequences, with about 36% appearing a single time and 11% taken by the ten largest. Sequenced material: peripheral blood or thyroid tissue (not recorded which). The receptor source for this set is an adult man with Graves' hyperthyroidism.

About this clonotype: This could be a read error, since a much larger clone is one nucleotide away. V and J are TRBV10-3 and TRBJ2-7; 7 positions agree with TRBD2. There are 13 residues in the CDR3. The V and J ends lost 9 bases and 5 bases, in that order; junction bases with no gene match: 10. In germline, CDR1 is ENHRY, CDR2 SYGVKD. The DNA for the CDR3 is TGTGCCATAGGGCGGGGGTCTTCCAACGAGCAGTACTTC. Translation gives CAIGRGSSNEQYF.

This clonotype has ten or more counts. The chain combines TRBV2 with TRBJ1-4; maybe TRBD1 (6 bases). Trimming removed 7 bases at V and 13 bases at J, with 13 bases between. This CDR3 has 11 residues. Germline V gene data show CDR1 as SNHLY and CDR2 as FYNNEI. The CDR3 coding sequence is TGTGCCAGCACCACGGGGGGGCTACTGTTTTTT. It encodes CASTTGGLLFF.

Turning to this clonotype: A junction boundary mismatches the germline segment, possibly from a read error. V gene TRBV10-3 combines with J gene TRBJ1-5; a possible D gene is TRBD1 (6 bases). The CDR3 has 19 amino acids. The germline V gene encodes CDR1 ENHRY and CDR2 SYGVKD. DNA for the CDR3: TGTGCCAGCAGTTACGCGGCAGGGGCAACCTCCCGTGTCAATCAGCCCCAGCATTTT. Protein sequence: CASSYAAGATSRVNQPQHF.

There are many counts of this clonotype. The CDR3 nucleotides are TGCAGTGCTAGAGGGGACAGCAACACTGAAGCTTTCTTT. Its translation is CSARGDSNTEAFF. The chain employs TRBV20-1 and TRBJ1-1; 7 bases fit TRBD1. The CDR3 is 13 residues long. V gave up 1 base and J gave up 2 bases; unmatched junction bases: 1. Germline V CDR1 and CDR2: DFQATT, SNEGSKA (reference sequence).

The chain couples TRBV9 to TRBJ1-2, with D maybe TRBD1 (5 bases). The CDR3 has 15 amino acids. Germline V gene sequence: CDR1 SGDLS, CDR2 YYNGEE. V was shortened by 3 bases and J by 10 bases, with 22 bases between the two germline ends. The CDR3 is CASSATWGSLSDYTF. The CDR3 nucleotides read TGTGCCAGCAGCGCCACTTGGGGGTCTCTCTCTGACTACACCTTC.

This clonotype was picked up many times. The chain couples TRBV7-8 to TRBJ2-7, with TRBD1 matching over 8 bases. V gave up 5 bases and J gave up 3 bases; unmatched junction bases: 9. CDR3 length equals 15 residues. Germline CDR1 reads SGHVS; CDR2 reads FQNEAQ. CDR3 nucleotide sequence: TGTGCCAGCAGCCTCGGGACAGGCGGTTACTACGAGCAGTACTTC. Amino acid sequence: CASSLGTGGYYEQYF.

Remarks on this clonotype: Possible read error: a much larger clone is one base away. This chain joins TRBV10-3 and TRBJ1-1; weak D call: TRBD1 (5 bases). This CDR3 is 14 amino acids long. Germline CDR1 reads ENHRY; CDR2 reads SYGVKD. In DNA, the CDR3 is TGTGCCAGCAGTTACTTGACAGTGAACACTGAAGCTTTCTTT. This gives the protein CASSYLTVNTEAFF.

The chain employs TRBV19 and TRBJ2-2; unclear D gene. CDR1 and CDR2 (germline): LNHDA, SQIVND (reference sequence). V was cut by 4 bases and J by 6 bases, with 3 bases left in between. CDR3 length: 11 amino acids. The CDR3 nucleotides read TGTGCCAGTAGTACCTCCGGGGAGCTGTTTTTT. Protein: CASSTSGELFF.

The rearrangement joins TRBV7-9 to TRBJ2-6; D is possibly TRBD1 (5 bases). This CDR3 has 13 residues. The germline CDR1 and CDR2 sequences are SEHNR and FQNEAQ (reference sequence). V lost 0 bases and J lost 12, with 9 bases in between. CDR3 sequence reads: CASSLAGVSVLTF. DNA for the CDR3: TGTGCCAGCAGCTTAGCAGGGGTCAGCGTCCTGACTTTC.

This clonotype was seen at least ten times. The V call is TRBV14, the J call TRBJ2-7, with TRBD2 identical over 9 bases. CDR1 is SGHDN and CDR2 is FVKESK in the germline V gene. The CDR3 contains 15 residues. J lost 2 bases, V lost 4 bases, and 6 bases had no gene match. CDR3 protein: CASSPLAGAPYEQYF. The CDR3 DNA is TGTGCCAGCAGCCCGTTAGCGGGAGCACCCTACGAGCAGTACTTC. Combining the CDR3 with reference TRBV14 and TRBJ2-7 gives the whole variable domain EAGVTQFPSHSVIEKGQTVTLRCDPISGHDNLYWYRRVMGKEIKFLLHFVKESKQDESGMPNNRFLAERTGGTYSTLKVQPAELEDSGVYFCASSPLAGAPYEQYFGPGTRLTVT.

This clonotype was counted many times. The rearrangement links TRBV12-3 or TRBV12-4 to TRBJ1-6, with 8 bases lining up with TRBD1. The CDR3 runs to 14 residues. The V gene end was trimmed by 5 bases and the J gene end by 4 bases; junction bases not matched to a gene: 1. In DNA, the CDR3 is TGTGCCAGCAGTCGGACAGGGTATAATTCACCCCTCCACTTT. Its translation is CASSRTGYNSPLHF.

The chain uses TRBV20-1 and TRBJ1-5; D is unresolved. Germline V gene data show CDR1 as DFQATT and CDR2 as SNEGSKA (reference sequence). The CDR3 consists of 12 residues. V was cut by 6 bases and J by 6 bases, with 12 bases left in between. CDR3 bases: TGCAGTGCGCAACGTGGCATTCAGCCCCAGCATTTT. Translation: CSAQRGIQPQHF.

In this sample, this clonotype turned up a few times. V usage is TRBV24-1 and J usage is TRBJ2-2; 8 bases are shared with TRBD1. This CDR3 comprises 16 residues. Germline V lookup: CDR1 KGHDR, CDR2 SFDVKD. With V trimmed by 5 bases and J by 3 bases, 7 bases remained unmatched. The CDR3 region is CATSGQGAEYTGELFF. As DNA, the CDR3 is TGTGCCACCAGTGGTCAGGGGGCTGAGTACACCGGGGAGCTGTTTTTT.

In nucleotides, the CDR3 is TGTGCCAGCAGACCCCGACAGGTCTATGGCTACACCTTC. The encoded protein is CASRPRQVYGYTF. The rearrangement links TRBV7-9 to TRBJ1-2; the D gene is possibly TRBD1 (6 bases). Germline CDR1 is SEHNR and CDR2 is FQNEAQ (reference sequence). The CDR3 loop spans 13 amino acids. Trimming took 6 bases from V and 4 from J, leaving 12 bases between them.

The gene calls are TRBV7-9 and TRBJ2-7; perhaps TRBD1 as D (7 bases). The V end lost 5 bases, the J end lost 3 bases, and 14 bases lay between the germline ends. Germline V CDR1 and CDR2: SEHNR, FQNEAQ (reference sequence). This CDR3 region has 14 residues. The CDR3 bases are TGTGCCAGCAGCCGACAGGGACTCTACTACGAGCAGTACTTC. Its translation is CASSRQGLYYEQYF.

This clonotype was seen many times. The chain has TRBV10-3 and TRBJ2-6; 9 nucleotides match TRBD1. Germline lookup yields CDR1 ENHRY and CDR2 SYGVKD. This CDR3 region has 14 residues. V was clipped by 10 bases and J by 2 bases; unmatched bases: 3. The CDR3 bases are TGTGCCACTCGACAGGGGGCTGGGGCCAACGTCCTGACTTTC. Encoded protein: CATRQGAGANVLTF.

About this clonotype: A single base separates this from a much larger clone, so it may be a read error. The chain carries TRBV5-6 and TRBJ1-1; D call uncertain. V shed 2 bases and J shed 4 bases, with 15 bases lying between them. The germline gives CDR1 SGHDT, CDR2 YYEEEE. The CDR3 loop spans 15 amino acids. In DNA, the CDR3 is TGTGCCAGCAGCTTATCAACAACCCGGGGCACTGAAGCTTTCTTT. Protein product: CASSLSTTRGTEAFF.

This clonotype was observed at least ten times. The chain couples TRBV24-1 to TRBJ1-1; no definite D call. CDR1 and CDR2 (germline): KGHDR, SFDVKD. Trimming took 5 bases from V and 3 from J, leaving 15 bases between them. CDR3 size: 15 residues. The CDR3 loop is CATSATSGKYTEAFF. The DNA for the CDR3 is TGTGCCACCAGTGCCACCTCGGGAAAGTACACTGAAGCTTTCTTT.

A word on this clonotype: The junction departs from germline at one end; a sequencing error may be responsible. The V gene is TRBV19, the J gene TRBJ1-5, with 10 nucleotides matching TRBD1. This CDR3 is built from 15 residues. Germline V CDR1 and CDR2: LNHDA, SQIVND (reference sequence). CDR3 DNA: TGTGCCAGTAGGAGACAGGGGGCATTGAATCAGTCCCAGCATTTT. Protein: CASRRQGALNQSQHF.

This clonotype appeared a few times. The chain links TRBV6-1 to TRBJ1-5; D is unresolved. Germline assignment: CDR1 MNHNS and CDR2 SASEGT. V shed 2 bases and J shed 7 bases, with 9 bases lying between them. The CDR3 runs to 13 residues. CDR3 in DNA: TGTGCCAGCAGTGAACAAATGGGGCAGCCCCAGCATTTT. It yields the protein CASSEQMGQPQHF.